The next 13 T cell receptor beta chains were all read from a single sample in a study of T cells in localized non-small cell lung cancer. The data were produced by immunoSEQ multiplex PCR, yet TCRdb's version contains in-frame clones alone and is incomplete. The sample gives tens of thousands of clones, roughly 87% of which show up once; approximately 10% is in the top ten. This sample comprised peripheral blood, obtained before any cancer treatment. Source of these receptors: a woman aged 35 to 70 with stage I lung adenocarcinoma.

This clone was counted between two and nine times. Here the CDR3 DNA reads TGTGCCAGCTCAGAAGGCAGAAATCAGCCCCAGCATTTT. It is translated as CASSEGRNQPQHF. V gene TRBV18 combines with J gene TRBJ1-5; no firm D call. Germline lookup yields CDR1 KGHSH and CDR2 LQKENI. V gave up 5 bases and J gave up 4 bases, with 9 bases separating them. This CDR3 is built from 13 residues.

The J gene is TRBJ1-3, the V gene TRBV28, with a tentative D call TRBD1 (6 bases). Trimming left V 6 bases short and J 4 bases short, with 19 bases between. CDR1 and CDR2 (germline): MDHEN, SYDVKM. CDR3 size: 16 residues. The CDR3 protein is CASSAPQQGSGNTIYF. The CDR3 DNA reads TGTGCCAGCAGCGCCCCCCAACAGGGTTCAGGAAACACCATATATTTT.

The CDR3 loop is CSVESGQGSEQYF. The CDR3 bases are TGCAGCGTTGAGTCCGGACAGGGAAGCGAGCAGTACTTC. V usage is TRBV29-1 and J usage is TRBJ2-7; TRBD1 agrees at 8 bases. Trimming took 3 bases from V and 6 from J; bases not matched to a gene: 7. The CDR3 loop spans 13 amino acids. Per germline, CDR1 SQVTM and CDR2 ANQGSEA.

The chain has TRBV7-2 and TRBJ2-5, with D tentatively TRBD2 (7 bases). This CDR3 is built from 16 residues. Between the trimmed V and J ends, which lost 1 base and 4 bases, there was a span of 16 bases. Germline CDR1 and CDR2: SGHTA and FQGNSA. The CDR3 reads CASSLEVRGGGETQYF. CDR3 bases: TGTGCCAGCAGCTTAGAGGTCAGGGGCGGGGGAGAGACCCAGTACTTC. Based on the CDR3 plus reference TRBV7-2 and TRBJ2-5, the full variable domain is GAGVSQSPSNKVTEKGKDVELRCDPISGHTALYWYRQSLGQGLEFLIYFQGNSAPDKSGLPSDRFSAERTGGSVSTLTIQRTQQEDSAVYLCASSLEVRGGGETQYFGPGTRLLVL.

The J gene is TRBJ1-4, the V gene TRBV10-3; 10 nucleotides agree with TRBD1. The CDR3 totals 15 residues. With V trimmed by 2 bases and J by 8 bases, 5 bases remained unmatched. Germline lookup yields CDR1 ENHRY and CDR2 SYGVKD. The CDR3 DNA follows: TGTGCCATCAGTGAGGAGGGACAGGGGTACGAAAAACTGTTTTTT. Protein: CAISEEGQGYEKLFF.

This clone was found once. This chain joins TRBV2 and TRBJ2-3; 12 bases are a match to TRBD2. CDR1 is SNHLY, CDR2 FYNNEI, per germline. The CDR3 extends over 14 amino acids. The V and J ends lost 6 bases and 4 bases, in that order; junction bases with no gene match: 2. The chain's CDR3 is CASSGTSGPDTQYF. DNA of the CDR3: TGTGCCAGCAGCGGGACTAGCGGGCCAGATACGCAGTATTTT.

The chain joins TRBV5-5 to TRBJ2-7, with D hard to call. V lost 1 base and J lost 0, with 5 bases in between. There are 13 residues in the CDR3. Per germline, CDR1 SGHKS and CDR2 YYEKEE (reference sequence). DNA for the CDR3: TGTGCCAGCAGCTTGTCCAGCTCCTACGAGCAGTACTTC. It specifies CASSLSSSYEQYF. Looking up the rest from reference TRBV5-5 and TRBJ2-7 gives the full variable domain: DAGVTQSPTHLIKTRGQQVTLRCSPISGHKSVSWYQQVLGQGPQFIFQYYEKEERGRGNFPDRFSARQFPNYSSELNVNALLLGDSALYLCASSLSSSYEQYFGPGTRLTVT.

V and J are TRBV27 and TRBJ2-5; D unclear. This CDR3 is built from 14 residues. V was clipped by 0 bases and J by 2 bases, with 7 bases between them. Germline-derived CDR1 and CDR2 are MNHEY and SMNVEV (reference sequence). DNA for the CDR3: TGTGCCAGCAGTTTATCGAATTGGCAAGAGACCCAGTACTTC. Translating it yields CASSLSNWQETQYF.

J is TRBJ1-4 and V is TRBV30; D unclear. V was clipped by 0 bases and J by 1 base, with 9 bases between them. Germline V gene sequence: CDR1 GTSNPN, CDR2 SVGIG (reference sequence). The CDR3 has 15 residues. Here the CDR3 reads CAWSVSRGTNEKLFF. CDR3 DNA sequence: TGTGCCTGGAGTGTCTCGCGGGGAACTAATGAAAAACTGTTTTTT.

CDR3 sequence reads: CASSSTGAYEQYF. CDR3 nucleotide sequence: TGCGCCAGCAGCTCAACAGGGGCCTACGAGCAGTACTTC. V gene TRBV5-1 combines with J gene TRBJ2-7; 7 bases match TRBD1. Per the germline V gene, CDR1 is SGHRS and CDR2 is YFSETQ. With V trimmed by 3 bases and J by 2 bases, 2 bases remained unmatched. The CDR3 sequence is 13 residues long.

V is TRBV7-6 and J is TRBJ1-3; no definite D call. The germline V gene has CDR1 SGHVS and CDR2 FNYEAQ. The CDR3 is 14 amino acids. The V end was cut by 0 bases, the J end by 0 bases, with 3 bases between. CDR3: CASSLANSGNTIYF. In DNA form, the CDR3 reads TGTGCCAGCAGCTTAGCGAACTCTGGAAACACCATATATTTT.

V gene TRBV7-2 combines with J gene TRBJ1-6; D unclear. Germline CDR1 reads SGHTA; CDR2 reads FQGNSA. CDR3 length: 14 amino acids. Deletions cut 2 bases from V and 9 bases from J, with 11 bases between. CDR3 DNA: TGTGCCAGCAGCTTATGGGGTCAAGGTTCACCCCTCCACTTT. Its protein product is CASSLWGQGSPLHF.

This rearrangement joins TRBV30 to TRBJ2-5, with TRBD2 matching 12 bases. Germline V lookup: CDR1 GTSNPN, CDR2 SVGIG (reference sequence). The CDR3 is 14 amino acids. Losses at the gene ends were 5 bases for V and 4 bases for J; bases not matched to a gene: 5. The CDR3 spells CAWAPGLAGETQYF. The CDR3 bases are TGTGCCTGGGCTCCGGGACTAGCGGGAGAGACCCAGTACTTC.